What follows describes a single T cell receptor (beta chain). Trimming cost V 0 bases and J 8 bases, with 19 bases left between them. CDR1 and CDR2 (germline): LNHDA, SQIVND (reference sequence). There are 16 residues in the CDR3. The method was immunoSEQ multiplex PCR; TCRdb's version includes in-frame clones alone and lacks a portion of them. The sample records hundreds of thousands of clones, around nine tenths being singletons. This entry comes from a study of blood T cell repertoires in COVID-19. For the study at large: The analysed material was cDNA or gDNA that came from T cells, B-cell-depleted T cells, or PBMCs.

Which cohort a participant joined came from the clinical history participants gave. This sequence originates from a woman aged 50 to 65 who had recovered from COVID-19. Material for sequencing was PBMCs or T cells enriched from blood (not recorded which). The V call is TRBV19, the J call TRBJ1-2; possibly TRBD1 for D (5 bases). Written as DNA, the CDR3 is TGTGCCAGTAGTATAGATTACCGACAGCTCTCCGTCGGCTACACCTTC. This codes for CASSIDYRQLSVGYTF. Using reference TRBV19 and TRBJ1-2 for the parts outside the CDR3, the full variable domain is DGGITQSPKYLFRKEGQNVTLSCEQNLNHDAMYWYRQDPGQGLRLIYYSQIVNDFQKGDIAEGYSVSREKKESFPLTVTSAQKNPTAFYLCASSIDYRQLSVGYTFGSGTRLTVV.